These 28 T cell receptor beta chains were all obtained from the same sample, sequenced in a study of spatial heterogeneity in lung cancer. Broader study findings: Tumors with more nonsynonymous mutations had more expanded intratumoral alpha and beta TCRs.

TCRdb reprocessed the 5' RACE reads via MiXCR and lists one record per CDR3 protein. This sample has 25,000 to 30,000 distinct CDR3 sequences; roughly 7.2% occur once, and the top ten carry approximately 23%. The time point here: sample taken at primary tumor resection. No antigen has been identified for these receptors. The specimen comprised lung tumor tissue, sampled at surgery. The receptors stem from a male donor with early-stage non-small cell lung cancer.

The chain links TRBV5-1 to TRBJ2-1, with 8 bases that match TRBD1. The J call may be incorrect, as the DNA end agrees better with TRBJ2-7. CDR3 length equals 15 residues. Germline-derived CDR1 and CDR2 are SGHRS and YFSETQ. CDR3 nucleotides: TGCGCCAGCAGCTTGGGACAGGGGCCCTACAATGAGCAGTACTTC. Translating it yields CASSLGQGPYNEQYF.

This clonotype was seen repeatedly, ten times or more. V is TRBV24-1 and J is TRBJ1-2; the D is unclear. V gave up 5 bases and J gave up 0 bases, with 9 bases separating them. The CDR3 contains 14 residues. Per germline, CDR1 KGHDR and CDR2 SFDVKD. The CDR3 DNA sequence: TGTGCCACCAGTGGGAGGGAAGCTAACTATGGCTACACCTTC. It specifies CATSGREANYGYTF.

This clonotype was observed many times. The chain couples TRBV14 to TRBJ2-5; no firm D call. V lost 1 base to trimming and J lost 5 bases, with 11 bases between them. This CDR3 comprises 14 residues. Germline V gene lookup returns CDR1 SGHDN and CDR2 FVKESK. The CDR3 DNA follows: TGTGCCAGCAGCCAAGGTTGGGGAACGGAGACCCAGTACTTC. Amino acid sequence: CASSQGWGTETQYF.

Ten or more counts support this clonotype. The chain has TRBV3-1 and TRBJ2-3; tentatively, D is TRBD2 (5 bases). This CDR3 contains 13 residues. Trimming pared 6 bases from V and 2 bases from J, leaving 9 bases between. From germline, CDR1 is LGHDT and CDR2 YNNKEL (reference sequence). In DNA form, the CDR3 reads TGTGCCAGCAGTCGGGGTAACACAGATACGCAGTATTTT. Its translation: CASSRGNTDTQYF.

The V gene is TRBV28, the J gene TRBJ2-6, with 7 bases identical to TRBD1. The trim removed 4 bases at V and 0 bases at J, leaving 6 bases unmatched. The CDR3 spans 17 residues. The germline V gene encodes CDR1 MDHEN and CDR2 SYDVKM. The CDR3 coding sequence is TGTGCCAGCAGTTCGAACAGGGGAGACTCTGGGGCCAACGTCCTGACTTTC. This encodes CASSSNRGDSGANVLTF.

This clonotype was counted a few times. This sequence joins TRBV7-6 and TRBJ2-2; D possibly corresponds to TRBD2 (5 bases). The germline V and J ends were trimmed by 11 bases and 1 base, with 11 bases remaining between them. Per the germline V gene, CDR1 is SGHVS and CDR2 is FNYEAQ. This CDR3 comprises 13 residues. The CDR3 sequence is CAGSRLNTGELFF. CDR3 DNA: TGTGCCGGGAGTCGCTTGAACACCGGGGAGCTGTTTTTT. The whole variable domain, filled in from reference TRBV7-6 and TRBJ2-2, reads GAGVSQSPRYKVTKRGQDVALRCDPISGHVSLYWYRQALGQGPEFLTYFNYEAQQDKSGLPNDRFSAERPEGSISTLTIQRTEQRDSAMYRCAGSRLNTGELFFGEGSRLTVL.

The chain links TRBV20-1 to TRBJ1-1; 8 nucleotides line up with TRBD1. The CDR3 spans 14 residues. Germline CDR1 DFQATT, CDR2 SNEGSKA (reference sequence). The junction had 4 bases not matched to a gene; V was cut back by 2 bases and J by 2 bases. The CDR3 region has the DNA TGCAGTGCTAGAAGGACAGGGTTTAACACTGAAGCTTTCTTT. Protein product: CSARRTGFNTEAFF.

This clonotype showed up just a few times. The chain links TRBV27 to TRBJ1-1; 7 bases are shared with TRBD1. CDR3 length: 14 amino acids. Germline V lookup: CDR1 MNHEY, CDR2 SMNVEV (reference sequence). V lost 5 bases, J lost 5 bases, and 8 bases stayed unmatched. The chain's CDR3 is CASSPDDRDTEAFF. The CDR3 region has the DNA TGTGCCAGCAGTCCAGACGACAGGGATACTGAAGCTTTCTTT.

This clonotype was seen many times. The chain recombines TRBV6-5 with TRBJ2-2; perhaps TRBD1 as D (5 bases). Trimming left V 4 bases short and J 4 bases short, with 10 bases between. CDR1 and CDR2 (germline): MNHEY, SVGAGI. The CDR3 consists of 14 residues. The CDR3 reads CASSFQGSTGELFF. DNA for the CDR3: TGTGCCAGCAGTTTCCAGGGTTCCACCGGGGAGCTGTTTTTT.

This clonotype has only a few counts. This chain uses TRBV5-1 with TRBJ1-2, with TRBD1 identical over 9 bases. Trimming cost V 4 bases and J 7 bases; bases outside gene matches: 8. Germline V gives CDR1 SGHRS, CDR2 YFSETQ. The CDR3 is made up of 14 amino acids. The DNA of the CDR3 is TGCGCCAGCAGCGCCCTGGGACAGGGAGGTGGCTACACCTTC. As protein: CASSALGQGGGYTF.

The chain uses TRBV11-2 and TRBJ2-2, with D hard to call. Per germline, CDR1 SGHAT and CDR2 FQNNGV. Trimming cost V 0 bases and J 4 bases, with 12 bases left between them. This CDR3 region has 16 residues. CDR3 DNA: TGTGCCAGCAGCTTAGATACCAGGTCGACCACCGGGGAGCTGTTTTTT. Translating it yields CASSLDTRSTTGELFF.

This clonotype was observed many times. The J gene is TRBJ1-2, the V gene TRBV3-1; 11 bases match TRBD1. In germline, CDR1 is LGHDT, CDR2 YNNKEL (reference sequence). Germline trimming cut 3 bases from V and 6 bases from J; bases unmatched to any gene: 9. The CDR3 length is 16 residues. The CDR3 spells CASSHLRTGGWNGYTF. As DNA, the CDR3 is TGTGCCAGCAGCCATCTCCGGACAGGGGGCTGGAATGGCTACACCTTC.

The chain uses TRBV20-1 and TRBJ2-3; 7 bases are shared with TRBD2. The CDR3 runs 16 residues. CDR1 and CDR2 from the germline V gene are DFQATT and SNEGSKA (reference sequence). V trimming: 0 bases; J trimming: 0 bases; junction bases outside the gene matches: 6. CDR3 coding DNA: TGCAGTGCTAGAGATTACAGCGGGGTTAGCACAGATACGCAGTATTTT. Translated: CSARDYSGVSTDTQYF.

This clonotype has a handful of counts. The V and J genes are TRBV28 and TRBJ1-5; maybe TRBD1 (6 bases). From germline, CDR1 is MDHEN and CDR2 SYDVKM. V shed 8 bases and J shed 3 bases, with 17 bases lying between them. CDR3 length equals 15 residues. CDR3 sequence: CASASSGQLNQPQHF. CDR3 DNA sequence: TGTGCCAGCGCATCTTCGGGACAACTCAATCAGCCCCAGCATTTT.

This clonotype has a count of ten or more. This CDR3 reads CASSVVPIGYEQYF. In DNA, the CDR3 is TGTGCCAGCAGCGTAGTACCTATTGGGTACGAGCAGTACTTC. The chain combines TRBV9 with TRBJ2-7; D unclear. Trimming took off 0 bases at V and 4 bases at J, with 11 bases between the two ends. The germline V gene encodes CDR1 SGDLS and CDR2 YYNGEE. The CDR3 is made up of 14 amino acids. Looking up the rest from reference TRBV9 and TRBJ2-7 gives the full variable domain: DSGVTQTPKHLITATGQRVTLRCSPRSGDLSVYWYQQSLDQGLQFLIQYYNGEERAKGNILERFSAQQFPDLHSELNLSSLELGDSALYFCASSVVPIGYEQYFGPGTRLTVT.

A few counts support this clonotype. The chain is built from TRBV5-1 and TRBJ2-1; 10 nucleotides agree with TRBD1. Looked up from germline, CDR1 is SGHRS and CDR2 is YFSETQ. V trimming: 5 bases; J trimming: 6 bases; junction bases outside the gene matches: 8. CDR3 length equals 15 residues. As DNA, the CDR3 is TGCGCCAGCAGTTCGGGACAGGGGTTCCGCAATGAGCAGTTCTTC. This encodes CASSSGQGFRNEQFF.

This clonotype was counted at least ten times. This sequence joins TRBV4-1 and TRBJ2-7; 11 nucleotides match TRBD2. Germline assignment: CDR1 MGHRA and CDR2 YSYEKL. V lost 2 bases to trimming and J lost 4 bases; unmatched junction nucleotides: 4. This CDR3 comprises 15 residues. The CDR3 loop reads CASSQYSGGAYEQYF. The CDR3 DNA reads TGCGCCAGCAGCCAATATAGCGGGGGGGCTTACGAGCAGTACTTC.

This clonotype was seen repeatedly, ten times or more. The rearrangement uses TRBV3-1 and TRBJ1-5; D is uncertain. Trimming removed 4 bases at V and 11 bases at J, with 18 bases between. Germline values: CDR1 LGHDT, CDR2 YNNKEL (reference sequence). This CDR3 is built from 14 residues. The CDR3 bases are TGTGCCAGCAGCCGCAAAGGCGGAACCGAGTCCCAGCATTTT. As protein: CASSRKGGTESQHF. The full variable domain, in which reference TRBV3-1 and TRBJ1-5 provide the parts outside the CDR3, is DTAVSQTPKYLVTQMGNDKSIKCEQNLGHDTMYWYKQDSKKFLKIMFSYNNKELIINETVPNRFSPKSPDKAHLNLHINSLELGDSAVYFCASSRKGGTESQHFGDGTRLSIL.

The sample holds a few counts of this clonotype. The gene calls are TRBV12-3 or TRBV12-4 and TRBJ1-2, with a tentative D call TRBD1 (6 bases). The CDR3 contains 15 residues. The V end lost 2 bases, the J end lost 1 base, and 11 bases lay between the germline ends. As DNA, the CDR3 is TGTGCCAGCAGTTTACATCCGGACAGTAACTATGGCTACACCTTC. Translating gives CASSLHPDSNYGYTF.

This clonotype came up many times. This chain links TRBV5-1 with TRBJ2-1; D might be TRBD1 (6 bases). V lost 0 bases to trimming and J lost 9 bases, with 16 bases between them. This CDR3 comprises 15 residues. Germline V gene sequence: CDR1 SGHRS, CDR2 YFSETQ. This CDR3 reads CASSLEQGGLSEQFF. The CDR3 nucleotides read TGCGCCAGCAGCTTGGAACAGGGTGGCCTTTCTGAGCAGTTCTTC.

Many counts were recorded for this clonotype. This sequence joins TRBV12-3 or TRBV12-4 and TRBJ1-5; TRBD1 is a possible D gene (5 bases). V dropped 2 bases and J dropped 7 bases, with 15 bases sitting between them. This CDR3 comprises 15 residues. The chain's CDR3 is CASSLTGGGGQPQHF. In nucleotides, the CDR3 is TGTGCCAGCAGTTTAACAGGTGGAGGTGGGCAGCCCCAGCATTTT.

This clonotype was counted only a few times. V gene TRBV7-8 combines with J gene TRBJ2-1, with D perhaps matching TRBD1 or TRBD2 (5 bases each). V was cut by 0 bases and J by 16 bases, with 25 bases left in between. The germline V gene encodes CDR1 SGHVS and CDR2 FQNEAQ. CDR3 size: 16 residues. CDR3 protein: CASSLAPGPGGMRRFF. DNA for the CDR3: TGTGCCAGCAGCTTAGCGCCGGGACCAGGAGGAATGAGGCGATTCTTC.

This clonotype was counted ten times or more. The J gene is TRBJ2-1, the V gene TRBV5-1; D ambiguous. This CDR3 has 12 amino acids. The V gene's germline CDR1 is SGHRS and CDR2 YFSETQ. Trimming shortened V by 0 bases and J by 7 bases, and 5 bases separated the two germline ends. CDR3 nucleotide sequence: TGCGCCAGCAGCTTGGCGGCTAATGAGCAGTTCTTC. It is translated as CASSLAANEQFF.

This clonotype has at least ten counts. The V gene is TRBV7-8, the J gene TRBJ2-5; TRBD1 might be the D (6 bases). There are 15 residues in the CDR3. Trimming took 5 bases from V and 2 from J, leaving 15 bases between them. Germline assignment: CDR1 SGHVS and CDR2 FQNEAQ. The CDR3 nucleotides read TGTGCCAGCAGCCCCCGCCGGGACATGCAAGAGACCCAGTACTTC. Encoded protein: CASSPRRDMQETQYF.

This clonotype was seen at least ten times. The rearrangement links TRBV10-3 to TRBJ2-6; 9 bases line up with TRBD1. The CDR3 totals 16 residues. The germline CDR1 and CDR2 sequences are ENHRY and SYGVKD. The ends lost 6 bases at V and 2 bases at J; junction bases unmatched: 5. The CDR3 DNA sequence: TGTGCCATCAGGGACAGGGGTTTAACTGGGGCCAACGTCCTGACTTTC. It yields the protein CAIRDRGLTGANVLTF.

This rearrangement joins TRBV28 to TRBJ2-3; the D gene could be TRBD1 or TRBD2 (6 bases each). Germline V CDR1 and CDR2: MDHEN, SYDVKM. The ends were cut back, 3 bases at V and 2 bases at J, with 12 bases in the middle. This CDR3 has 15 amino acids. CDR3 in amino acids: CASSFPGAFTDTQYF. CDR3 coding DNA: TGTGCCAGCAGTTTTCCGGGGGCCTTCACAGATACGCAGTATTTT.

This clonotype was observed many times. The rearrangement joins TRBV6-5 to TRBJ2-3; 14 bases fit TRBD2. CDR1 is MNHEY and CDR2 is SVGAGI in the germline V gene. This CDR3 is built from 18 residues. Unmatched junction bases numbered 9, after V lost 7 bases and J lost 0 bases. Here the CDR3 reads CASTQQTSGGVSTDTQYF. DNA of the CDR3: TGTGCCAGCACCCAGCAGACTAGCGGGGGGGTTAGCACAGATACGCAGTATTTT.

This clonotype is termed medium-sized (0.01 to 0.1%). The V gene is TRBV20-1, the J gene TRBJ2-5; TRBD1 is a possible D gene (5 bases). Germline V CDR1 and CDR2: DFQATT, SNEGSKA (reference sequence). V was shortened by 0 bases and J by 1 base, with 9 bases between the two germline ends. The CDR3 has 14 amino acids. CDR3 DNA sequence: TGCAGTGCTAGAGATCAGGGTAGCCAAGAGACCCAGTACTTC. Its protein product is CSARDQGSQETQYF.